The 25 T cell receptor beta chains in this list originate from one sample, sequenced in a study of blood T cell repertoires in COVID-19. Produced via immunoSEQ multiplex PCR; TCRdb's table is partial and in-frame only. This table has around 230,000 clones, 83% appearing once. Sequenced input: peripheral blood. The receptors here all came from a woman aged 50 to 60 with acute or convalescent COVID-19.

A note on this clone: Other nucleotide sequences from this sample produce the same CDR3. The chain combines TRBV7-2 with TRBJ1-1; 7 bases are shared with TRBD1. CDR1 is SGHTA, CDR2 FQGNSA, per germline. The J segment lost 4 bases and the V segment lost 5 bases, leaving 7 bases of the junction unmatched. The CDR3 has 14 residues. The CDR3 here is CASSPRTGLTEAFF. The CDR3 DNA sequence: TGTGCCAGCAGCCCCCGGACAGGTCTCACTGAAGCTTTCTTT.

The rearrangement uses TRBV5-1 and TRBJ2-4; D gene unclear. This CDR3 spans 14 amino acids. Per the germline V gene, CDR1 is SGHRS and CDR2 is YFSETQ. Trimming removed 0 bases from V and 6 bases from J, with 10 bases in between. The CDR3 sequence is CASSLGVAGNIQYF. The CDR3 DNA reads as TGCGCCAGCAGCTTGGGGGTAGCTGGAAACATTCAGTACTTC.

The rearrangement links TRBV5-8 to TRBJ2-1; TRBD2 aligns across 13 bases. CDR1 and CDR2 (germline): SGHTS, YDEGEE. J was trimmed by 12 bases and V by 0 bases; bases with no gene match: 3. This CDR3 is 14 amino acids long. CDR3 sequence reads: CASSLALAGGPQFF. Written as DNA, the CDR3 is TGTGCCAGCAGCTTGGCACTAGCGGGAGGGCCGCAGTTCTTC.

This clone came up once. The chain carries TRBV29-1 and TRBJ1-3; D is unclear. Trimming removed 7 bases at V and 0 bases at J, with 10 bases between. The V gene's germline CDR1 is SQVTM and CDR2 ANQGSEA. The CDR3 extends over 13 amino acids. The CDR3 bases are TGCAGCGGAGTACTACACTCTGGAAACACCATATATTTT. It yields the protein CSGVLHSGNTIYF.

This clone came up a few times. The V gene is TRBV24-1, the J gene TRBJ2-6; the D is unclear. From germline, CDR1 is KGHDR and CDR2 SFDVKD. CDR3 length equals 16 residues. V was pared by 0 bases and J by 0 bases, with 5 bases between. CDR3 sequence (DNA): TGTGCCACCAGTGATTTGCCCAGCTCTGGGGCCAACGTCCTGACTTTC. Translated: CATSDLPSSGANVLTF.

The V gene is TRBV19, the J gene TRBJ2-1; D might be TRBD2 (5 bases). The CDR3 totals 16 residues. V dropped 4 bases and J dropped 4 bases, with 17 bases sitting between them. The germline V gene has CDR1 LNHDA and CDR2 SQIVND (reference sequence). The CDR3 sequence: CASSSPEGAPYNEQFF. The CDR3 DNA reads TGTGCCAGTAGTAGCCCCGAGGGAGCCCCATACAATGAGCAGTTCTTC.

The chain is built from TRBV3-1 (or the pseudogene TRBV3-2) and TRBJ1-2; 8 bases agree with TRBD1. Germline CDR1 reads LGHDT; CDR2 reads YNNKEL (reference sequence). CDR3 size: 15 residues. Trimming took 1 base from V and 8 from J; bases not matched to a gene: 9. The CDR3 sequence is CASSQVMYRGIGYTF. CDR3 DNA sequence: TGTGCCAGCAGCCAAGTTATGTACAGGGGGATCGGCTACACCTTC.

This clone was seen more than once but under ten times. The chain couples TRBV19 to TRBJ1-5; 8 bases line up with TRBD1. Germline assignment: CDR1 LNHDA and CDR2 SQIVND (reference sequence). The CDR3 is made up of 17 amino acids. Trimming at V came to 5 bases and at J to 1 base, leaving 10 bases not matched to a gene. The CDR3 coding sequence is TGTGCCAGTAGTCTGGGGCAGGGGGCGAAAAGCAATCAGCCCCAGCATTTT. Translation gives CASSLGQGAKSNQPQHF.

The V call is TRBV2, the J call TRBJ2-7; TRBD1 aligns across 7 bases. Germline lookup yields CDR1 SNHLY and CDR2 FYNNEI. The junction had 20 bases not matched to a gene; V was cut back by 6 bases and J by 0 bases. CDR3 length: 19 residues. CDR3 sequence (DNA): TGTGCCAGCAGGCACACTCCGGGACAGATAAACCCTTCCTCCTACGAGCAGTACTTC. This encodes CASRHTPGQINPSSYEQYF.

The V gene is TRBV11-2, the J gene TRBJ1-5, with D perhaps matching TRBD1 (5 bases). The V gene's germline CDR1 is SGHAT and CDR2 FQNNGV. Trimming cost V 1 base and J 6 bases, with 19 bases left between them. The CDR3 loop spans 17 amino acids. The DNA for the CDR3 is TGTGCCAGCAGCTTAGCTCCCGGGGCTGGGAGGGTTCAGCCCCAGCATTTT. This translates into CASSLAPGAGRVQPQHF.

This sequence joins TRBV28 and TRBJ1-2; TRBD1 is a possible D gene (6 bases). Germline V gene lookup returns CDR1 MDHEN and CDR2 SYDVKM. The CDR3 has 13 amino acids. Trimming cost V 10 bases and J 5 bases, with 17 bases left between them. This chain's CDR3 is CATMTGIGYGYTF. The CDR3 DNA reads TGTGCCACTATGACAGGCATTGGGTATGGCTACACCTTC.

The V call is TRBV5-1, the J call TRBJ1-2, with TRBD1 as a possible D gene (6 bases). The V end was cut by 3 bases, the J end by 8 bases, with 17 bases between. The CDR3 is 14 amino acids. Germline V gene sequence: CDR1 SGHRS, CDR2 YFSETQ. The CDR3 coding sequence is TGCGCCAGCAGCTACTACACTCACAGGGACGGCTACACCTTC. Translating it yields CASSYYTHRDGYTF.

This clone occurred once. The J gene is TRBJ2-3, the V gene TRBV2; 9 bases line up with TRBD2. CDR3 length equals 15 residues. Trimming at V came to 10 bases and at J to 0 bases, leaving 8 bases not matched to a gene. Germline assignment: CDR1 SNHLY and CDR2 FYNNEI. The CDR3 here is CATHTGTSSTDTQYF. The CDR3 DNA reads TGTGCCACCCACACCGGGACTAGCAGCACAGATACGCAGTATTTT.

This clone has just one count. The CDR3 loop reads CSVDDSGPEQYF. CDR3 in DNA: TGCAGCGTTGATGACTCCGGTCCGGAGCAGTACTTC. The chain joins TRBV29-1 to TRBJ2-7, with D hard to call. Trimming left V 3 bases short and J 7 bases short, with 13 bases between. CDR1 and CDR2 (germline): SQVTM, ANQGSEA. This CDR3 is built from 12 residues.

J is TRBJ1-1 and V is TRBV29-1; D remains ambiguous. The CDR3 totals 12 residues. Trimming shortened V by 8 bases and J by 0 bases, and 10 bases separated the two germline ends. Germline loops: CDR1 SQVTM, CDR2 ANQGSEA. CDR3 residues: CSSYLLNTEAFF. For the CDR3, the DNA is TGCAGCTCCTACCTCTTGAACACTGAAGCTTTCTTT.

The V and J genes are TRBV5-1 and TRBJ1-6; the D is unclear. Looked up from germline, CDR1 is SGHRS and CDR2 is YFSETQ. CDR3 size: 13 residues. V was clipped by 3 bases and J by 6 bases, with 7 bases between them. The CDR3 reads CASSWALNSPLHF. DNA for the CDR3: TGCGCCAGCAGCTGGGCCCTTAATTCACCCCTCCACTTT.

The chain is built from TRBV7-8 and TRBJ1-1; a weak D match, TRBD1 (5 bases). Per the germline V gene, CDR1 is SGHVS and CDR2 is FQNEAQ. The V gene lost 5 bases and the J gene lost 3 bases, with 16 bases spanning the gap. The CDR3 loop spans 15 amino acids. This CDR3 reads CASSPRPQTDTEAFF. In DNA form, the CDR3 reads TGTGCCAGCAGCCCGCGACCCCAGACAGACACTGAAGCTTTCTTT.

V and J are TRBV7-9 and TRBJ2-2, with TRBD1 identical over 12 bases. The CDR3 has 15 amino acids. Germline CDR1 is SEHNR and CDR2 is FQNEAQ (reference sequence). V shed 4 bases, J shed 6 bases, and the junction held 3 bases outside the gene matches. CDR3 sequence reads: CASSSRDRGPGELFF. The CDR3, as DNA: TGTGCCAGCAGCTCCCGGGACAGGGGGCCCGGGGAGCTGTTTTTT.

This chain joins TRBV5-6 and TRBJ1-2; D is unresolved. CDR3 length: 16 amino acids. Germline CDR1 is SGHDT and CDR2 is YYEEEE. Trimming left V 0 bases short and J 4 bases short, with 16 bases between. DNA for the CDR3: TGTGCCAGCAGCTTGGTTAATGGTGGAGTGGCCTATGGCTACACCTTC. It yields the protein CASSLVNGGVAYGYTF.

The gene calls are TRBV2 and TRBJ2-7; a possible D gene is TRBD1 (5 bases). Germline V gives CDR1 SNHLY, CDR2 FYNNEI. V lost 5 bases to trimming and J lost 6 bases, with 11 bases between them. The CDR3 covers 12 residues. The CDR3 bases are TGTGCCAGCAGTCCTGGGGCGAGCGAGCAGTACTTC. Residues: CASSPGASEQYF.

This chain uses TRBV9 with TRBJ1-1, with 10 bases that match TRBD1. The germline V gene has CDR1 SGDLS and CDR2 YYNGEE. V gave up 0 bases and J gave up 1 base; unmatched junction bases: 6. The CDR3 totals 17 residues. CDR3 loop: CASSVVVGQGENTEAFF. The DNA for the CDR3 is TGTGCCAGCAGCGTAGTAGTCGGACAGGGGGAGAACACTGAAGCTTTCTTT.

This clone was found once. This rearrangement joins TRBV19 to TRBJ2-7; TRBD2 agrees at 7 bases. The CDR3 covers 15 residues. With 3 bases clipped from V and 5 bases from J, the junction kept 10 bases outside the gene matches. Germline loops: CDR1 LNHDA, CDR2 SQIVND (reference sequence). CDR3: CASSIKGRAGNEQYF. As DNA, the CDR3 is TGTGCCAGTAGTATCAAAGGGAGGGCCGGTAACGAGCAGTACTTC.

This sequence joins TRBV10-3 and TRBJ2-3; D remains ambiguous. Germline lookup yields CDR1 ENHRY and CDR2 SYGVKD. V lost 6 bases to trimming and J lost 0 bases, with 13 bases between them. CDR3 length: 15 amino acids. CDR3 coding DNA: TGTGCCATCAGAGATACTAAACCCAGCACAGATACGCAGTATTTT. Protein: CAIRDTKPSTDTQYF.

With respect to this clone: This sample also contains other DNA sequences that code for the same CDR3. The chain employs TRBV27 and TRBJ2-7; D remains ambiguous. The CDR3 length is 15 residues. Trimming took off 0 bases at V and 4 bases at J, with 13 bases between the two ends. Germline assignment: CDR1 MNHEY and CDR2 SMNVEV (reference sequence). Here the CDR3 DNA reads TGTGCCAGCAGTTTATCTCGGGTCGAGCTGTACGAGCAGTACTTC. Amino acids: CASSLSRVELYEQYF.

The chain employs TRBV15 and TRBJ2-1, with 11 bases fitting TRBD1. CDR3 length equals 13 residues. The V and J ends lost 3 bases and 9 bases, in that order; junction bases with no gene match: 1. The germline V gene encodes CDR1 LNHNV and CDR2 YYDKDF (reference sequence). The DNA of the CDR3 is TGTGCCACCAGCAGGGACAGGGGGCCTGAGCAGTTCTTC. Protein: CATSRDRGPEQFF.